This entry is about one TCR beta chain. Its specificity is unknown. V shed 1 base and J shed 8 bases, with 9 bases lying between them. Per germline, CDR1 LGHNA and CDR2 YNFKEQ. This CDR3 contains 13 residues. This record belongs to a study of cytomegalovirus exposure and HLA in healthy donors. Study context: Previous work identified roughly 120 million unique TCR beta sequences from 150 million to 200 million T cells. General study findings and limits: Data from an earlier analysis indicated that most TCR beta V segments were productive either about 87% or about 30% of the time. Trimming of TCR beta V- and J-genes showed a link, identified in a later analysis, to a missense DCLRE1C variant. No immune exposure information besides CMV serostatus was available.

PCR involved 60 Vbeta and 13 Jbeta primers. Clones were sequenced by immunoSEQ multiplex PCR, and TCRdb holds only the in-frame ones, with some missing. Its table records about 130,000 clones. The sequence was obtained from a woman in her sixties in good health and CMV-seronegative. The chain has TRBV4-2 and TRBJ2-1; possible D gene TRBD2, 6 bases. The specimen sequenced was PBMCs. The CDR3 DNA reads as TGTGCCAGCAGCCAAGCCGGGGGAGATGAGCAGTTCTTC. Translated, it gives CASSQAGGDEQFF.